The source of this T cell receptor (beta chain) is a study of blood T cell repertoires in COVID-19. CDR1 and CDR2 from the germline V gene are MDHEN and SYDVKM. V lost 6 bases and J 4 bases, leaving 18 bases between the germline ends. The CDR3 runs 15 residues. Libraries were prepared by immunoSEQ multiplex PCR; TCRdb keeps only in-frame clonotypes and omits some of them. The data contain about 230,000 clones, about 79% of them singletons. This clonotype originated in a woman between 40 and 55 years old who had recovered from COVID-19. Sequencing was performed on peripheral blood. This chain links TRBV28 with TRBJ2-5; D might be TRBD1 (6 bases). CDR3 coding DNA: TGTGCCAGCAGAGGGGGTCCGGGGCCAGGAGAGACCCAGTACTTC. Its translation: CASRGGPGPGETQYF.